This T cell receptor (beta chain) was recovered during a study of human thymus T cells. The study's findings and limits: Across thymic and blood repertoires, the usage of V and J genes appeared to be biased.

During corrective heart surgery, resections were taken, and the thymus tissue came from them. Details on this clone: Its antigen remains unknown.

Germline V CDR1 and CDR2: KGHSH, LQKENI. V lost 2 bases and J lost 0; bases outside the gene matches: 5. This CDR3 comprises 17 residues. Profiling relied on immunoSEQ multiplex PCR, and the TCRdb table lists in-frame clones only, not all of them. The sample gives 75,000 to 90,000 clones, just over 95% of which show up once; 0.031% is in the top ten. The sequenced material came from thymus tissue. The rearrangement uses TRBV18 and TRBJ2-3; 10 bases fit TRBD2. This clonotype originated in a boy in the first two years of life with a congenital heart defect but otherwise immunologically healthy. As DNA, the CDR3 is TGTGCCAGCTCACCAAGGTTACTAGCGGGGAGCACAGATACGCAGTATTTT. It specifies CASSPRLLAGSTDTQYF. Based on the CDR3 plus reference TRBV18 and TRBJ2-3, the full variable domain is NAGVMQNPRHLVRRRGQEARLRCSPMKGHSHVYWYRQLPEEGLKFMVYLQKENIIDESGMPKERFSAEFPKEGPSILRIQQVVRGDSAAYFCASSPRLLAGSTDTQYFGPGTRLTVL.